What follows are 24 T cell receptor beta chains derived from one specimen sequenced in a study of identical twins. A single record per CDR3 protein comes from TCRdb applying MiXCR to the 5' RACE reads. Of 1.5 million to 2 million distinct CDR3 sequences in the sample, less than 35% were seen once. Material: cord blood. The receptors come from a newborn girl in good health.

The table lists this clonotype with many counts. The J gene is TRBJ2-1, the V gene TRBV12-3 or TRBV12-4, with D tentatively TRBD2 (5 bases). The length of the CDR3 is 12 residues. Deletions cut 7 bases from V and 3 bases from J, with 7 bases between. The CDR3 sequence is CASTGSYNEQFF. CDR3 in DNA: TGTGCCAGCACTGGGAGCTACAATGAGCAGTTCTTC.

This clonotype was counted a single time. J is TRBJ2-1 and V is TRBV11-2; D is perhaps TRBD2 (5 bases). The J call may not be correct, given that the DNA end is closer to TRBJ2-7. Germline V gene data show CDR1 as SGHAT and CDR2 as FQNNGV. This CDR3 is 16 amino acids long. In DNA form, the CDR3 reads TGTGCCAGCAGCCCCAGCCGGACTCGTCCCTACAATGAGCAGTACTTC. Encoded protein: CASSPSRTRPYNEQYF.

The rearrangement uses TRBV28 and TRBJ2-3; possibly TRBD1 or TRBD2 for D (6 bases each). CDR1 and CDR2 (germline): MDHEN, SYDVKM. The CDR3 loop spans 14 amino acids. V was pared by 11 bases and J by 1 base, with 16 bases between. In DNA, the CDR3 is TGTGCCGTATGTAACGGGGGCGGCACAGATACGCAGTATTTT. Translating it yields CAVCNGGGTDTQYF.

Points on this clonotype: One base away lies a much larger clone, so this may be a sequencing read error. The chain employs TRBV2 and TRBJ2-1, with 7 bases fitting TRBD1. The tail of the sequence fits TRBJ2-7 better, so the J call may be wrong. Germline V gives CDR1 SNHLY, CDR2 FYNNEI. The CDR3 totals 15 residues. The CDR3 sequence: CASSVETGMYNEQYF. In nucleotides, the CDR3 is TGTGCCAGCAGTGTCGAGACAGGGATGTACAATGAGCAGTACTTC.

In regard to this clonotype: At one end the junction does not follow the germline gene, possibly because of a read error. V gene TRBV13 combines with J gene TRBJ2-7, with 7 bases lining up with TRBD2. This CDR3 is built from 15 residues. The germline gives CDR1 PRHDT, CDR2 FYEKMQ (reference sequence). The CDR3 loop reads CASSLAAGVSHEQYF. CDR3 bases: TGTGCCAGCAGCTTGGCGGCGGGAGTCTCCCACGAGCAGTACTTC.

This chain's CDR3 is CASSEVGTKNTGELFF. Here the CDR3 DNA reads TGTGCCAGCAGTGAAGTGGGGACAAAGAACACCGGGGAGCTGTTTTTT. The chain combines TRBV25-1 with TRBJ2-2; TRBD1 is a possible D gene (6 bases). This CDR3 region has 16 residues. Germline CDR1 reads MGHDK; CDR2 reads SYGVNS. Trimming took 2 bases from V and 1 from J, leaving 11 bases between them.

The CDR3: CASSLGGRGFNEQYF. CDR3 DNA sequence: TGCGCCAGCAGCTTGGGCGGGAGAGGTTTCAACGAGCAGTACTTC. The chain links TRBV5-1 to TRBJ2-7; TRBD2 matches at 7 bases. Trimming cost V 0 bases and J 5 bases; bases outside gene matches: 8. Germline CDR1 and CDR2: SGHRS and YFSETQ. The CDR3 consists of 15 residues.

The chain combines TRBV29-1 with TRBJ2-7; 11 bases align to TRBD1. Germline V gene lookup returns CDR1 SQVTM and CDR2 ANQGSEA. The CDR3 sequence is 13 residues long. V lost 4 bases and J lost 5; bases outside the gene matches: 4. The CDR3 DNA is TGCAGCGTTGGGACAGGGGGCTTCGACGAGCAGTACTTC. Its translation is CSVGTGGFDEQYF.

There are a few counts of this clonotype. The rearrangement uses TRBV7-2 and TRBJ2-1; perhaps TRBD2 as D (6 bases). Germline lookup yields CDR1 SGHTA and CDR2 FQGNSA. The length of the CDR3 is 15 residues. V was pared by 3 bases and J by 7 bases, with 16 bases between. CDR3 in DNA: TGTGCCAGCAGCTTCACCGGGACTCGGCCTAATGAGCAGTTCTTC. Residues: CASSFTGTRPNEQFF.

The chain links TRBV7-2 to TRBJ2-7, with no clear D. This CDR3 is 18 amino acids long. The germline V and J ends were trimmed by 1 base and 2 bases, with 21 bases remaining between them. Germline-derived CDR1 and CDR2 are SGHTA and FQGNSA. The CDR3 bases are TGTGCCAGCAGCTTAGATCCCTACAATGGGCGGAATACCTACGAGCAGTACTTC. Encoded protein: CASSLDPYNGRNTYEQYF.

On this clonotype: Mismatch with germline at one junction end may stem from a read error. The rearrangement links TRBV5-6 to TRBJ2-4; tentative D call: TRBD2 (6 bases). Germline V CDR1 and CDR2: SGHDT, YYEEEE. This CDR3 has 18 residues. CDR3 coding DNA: TGTGCCAGCAACTTGGAGGGGTTTGTGTCGGGACGCAAAAACATTCAGTACTTC. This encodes CASNLEGFVSGRKNIQYF.

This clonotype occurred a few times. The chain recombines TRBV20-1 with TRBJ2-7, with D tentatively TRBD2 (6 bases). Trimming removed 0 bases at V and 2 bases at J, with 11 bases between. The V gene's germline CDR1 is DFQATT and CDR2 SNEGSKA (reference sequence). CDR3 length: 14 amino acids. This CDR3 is CSARDGVAAYEQYF. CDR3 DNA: TGCAGTGCTAGAGATGGGGTAGCGGCCTACGAGCAGTACTTC.

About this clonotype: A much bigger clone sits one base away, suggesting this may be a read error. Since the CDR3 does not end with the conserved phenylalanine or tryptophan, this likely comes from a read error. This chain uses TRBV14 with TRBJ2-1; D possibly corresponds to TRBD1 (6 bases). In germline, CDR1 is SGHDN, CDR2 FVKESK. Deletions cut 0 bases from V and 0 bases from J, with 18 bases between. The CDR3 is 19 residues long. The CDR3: CASSQDYYTGFYSYNEQFL. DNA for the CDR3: TGTGCCAGCAGCCAAGATTACTACACAGGGTTCTACTCCTACAATGAGCAGTTCTTA.

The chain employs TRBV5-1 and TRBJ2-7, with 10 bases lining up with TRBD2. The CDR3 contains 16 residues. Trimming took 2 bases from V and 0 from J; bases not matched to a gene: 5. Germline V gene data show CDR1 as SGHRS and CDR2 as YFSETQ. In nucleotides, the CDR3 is TGCGCCAGCAGCTTTACTAGCGGGAAGAGCTCCTACGAGCAGTACTTC. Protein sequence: CASSFTSGKSSYEQYF. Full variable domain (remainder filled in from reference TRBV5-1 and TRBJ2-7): KAGVTQTPRYLIKTRGQQVTLSCSPISGHRSVSWYQQTPGQGLQFLFEYFSETQRNKGNFPGRFSGRQFSNSRSEMNVSTLELGDSALYLCASSFTSGKSSYEQYFGPGTRLTVT.

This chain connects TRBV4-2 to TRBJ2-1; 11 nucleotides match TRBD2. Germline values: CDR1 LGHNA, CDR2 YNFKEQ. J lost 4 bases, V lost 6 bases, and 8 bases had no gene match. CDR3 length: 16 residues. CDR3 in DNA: TGTGCCAGCAGACCCTTAGCGGGAGGGCTTTACAATGAGCAGTTCTTC. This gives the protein CASRPLAGGLYNEQFF.

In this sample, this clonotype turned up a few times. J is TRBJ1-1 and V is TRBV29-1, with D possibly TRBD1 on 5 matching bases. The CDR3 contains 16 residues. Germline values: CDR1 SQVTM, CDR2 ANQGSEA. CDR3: CSGTSGVVGYNTEAFF. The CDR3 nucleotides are TGCAGTGGGACGTCGGGCGTTGTGGGGTATAACACTGAAGCTTTCTTT.

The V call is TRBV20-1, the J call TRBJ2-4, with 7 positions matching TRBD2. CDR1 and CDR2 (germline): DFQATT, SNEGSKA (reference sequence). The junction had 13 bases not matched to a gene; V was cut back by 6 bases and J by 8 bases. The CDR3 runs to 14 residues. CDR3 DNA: TGCAGTGCCTGCAGCGGGGCCCGGGTTGACATTCAGTACTTC. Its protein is CSACSGARVDIQYF.

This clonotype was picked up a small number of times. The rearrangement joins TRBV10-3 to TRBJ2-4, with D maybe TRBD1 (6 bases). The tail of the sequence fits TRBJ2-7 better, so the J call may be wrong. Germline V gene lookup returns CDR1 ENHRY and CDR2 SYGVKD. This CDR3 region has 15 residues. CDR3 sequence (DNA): TGTGCCATCAGTGAGTCCGTCCGCAGGGACAACGAGCAGTACTTC. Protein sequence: CAISESVRRDNEQYF.

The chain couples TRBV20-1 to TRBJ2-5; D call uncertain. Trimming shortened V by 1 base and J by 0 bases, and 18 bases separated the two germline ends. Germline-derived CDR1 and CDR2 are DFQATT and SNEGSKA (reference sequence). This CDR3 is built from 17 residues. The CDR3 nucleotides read TGCAGTGCTAGAGTCGGGTTAAGTCCCTCGTACCAAGAGACCCAGTACTTC. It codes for CSARVGLSPSYQETQYF.

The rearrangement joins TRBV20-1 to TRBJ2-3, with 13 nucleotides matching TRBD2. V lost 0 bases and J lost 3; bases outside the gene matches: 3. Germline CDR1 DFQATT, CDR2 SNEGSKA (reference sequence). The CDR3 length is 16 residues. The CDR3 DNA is TGCAGTGCTAGAGATCTACTAGCGGGGGGGACAGATACGCAGTATTTT. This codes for CSARDLLAGGTDTQYF.

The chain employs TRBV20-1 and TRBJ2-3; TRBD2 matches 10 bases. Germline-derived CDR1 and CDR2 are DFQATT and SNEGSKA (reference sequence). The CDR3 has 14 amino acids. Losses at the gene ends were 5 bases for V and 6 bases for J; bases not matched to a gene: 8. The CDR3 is CSAGSSGRGDTQYF. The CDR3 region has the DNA TGCAGTGCTGGTTCTAGCGGGAGAGGCGATACGCAGTATTTT.

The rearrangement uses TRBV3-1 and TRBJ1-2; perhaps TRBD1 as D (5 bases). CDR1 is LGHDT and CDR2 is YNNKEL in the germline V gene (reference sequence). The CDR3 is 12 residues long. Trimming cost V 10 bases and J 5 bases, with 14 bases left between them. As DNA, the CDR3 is TGTGCCAACAGGCCGGACCCTTATGGCTACACCTTC. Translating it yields CANRPDPYGYTF.

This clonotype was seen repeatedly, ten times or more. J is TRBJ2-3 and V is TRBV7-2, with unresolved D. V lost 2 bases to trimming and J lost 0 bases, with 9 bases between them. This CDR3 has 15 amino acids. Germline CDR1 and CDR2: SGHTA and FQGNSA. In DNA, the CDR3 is TGTGCCAGCAGCTTAAAAGGTCTTAGCACAGATACGCAGTATTTT. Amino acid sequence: CASSLKGLSTDTQYF. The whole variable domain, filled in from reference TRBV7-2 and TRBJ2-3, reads GAGVSQSPSNKVTEKGKDVELRCDPISGHTALYWYRQSLGQGLEFLIYFQGNSAPDKSGLPSDRFSAERTGGSVSTLTIQRTQQEDSAVYLCASSLKGLSTDTQYFGPGTRLTVL.

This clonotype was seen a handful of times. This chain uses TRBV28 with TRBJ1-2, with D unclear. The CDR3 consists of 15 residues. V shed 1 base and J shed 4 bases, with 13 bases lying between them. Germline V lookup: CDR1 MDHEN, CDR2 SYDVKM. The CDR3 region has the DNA TGTGCCAGCAGTTTATTTGCGATCTATGGCTATGGCTACACCTTC. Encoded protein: CASSLFAIYGYGYTF.